This T cell receptor (beta chain) was captured in a study of blood T cell repertoires in COVID-19. For the study at large: Sites in the United States, Italy and Spain provided acute and convalescent COVID-19 samples. T cells, B-cell-depleted T cells, or PBMCs supplied cDNA or gDNA.

Trimming at V came to 2 bases and at J to 3 bases, leaving 7 bases not matched to a gene. CDR3 length: 16 amino acids. Germline loops: CDR1 MNHEY, CDR2 SVGEGT. Original handling: By means of reference gene primer amplification, nucleated cell counts were estimated. The protocol was immunoSEQ multiplex PCR, while the TCRdb copy is restricted to in-frame clones and leaves out a portion. D and trimming were read from the DNA, whereas the V and J calls and clone size are those reported in that table. The sample contains around 56,000 clones, approximately 80% of which appear only once. The clonotype originates from an elderly woman with active or convalescent COVID-19. The chain couples TRBV6-2 or TRBV6-3 to TRBJ1-1; 9 positions agree with TRBD1. The specimen was peripheral blood. This CDR3 reads CASSYPTGGWDTEAFF. CDR3 nucleotide sequence: TGTGCCAGCAGTTACCCCACAGGGGGCTGGGACACTGAAGCTTTCTTT.